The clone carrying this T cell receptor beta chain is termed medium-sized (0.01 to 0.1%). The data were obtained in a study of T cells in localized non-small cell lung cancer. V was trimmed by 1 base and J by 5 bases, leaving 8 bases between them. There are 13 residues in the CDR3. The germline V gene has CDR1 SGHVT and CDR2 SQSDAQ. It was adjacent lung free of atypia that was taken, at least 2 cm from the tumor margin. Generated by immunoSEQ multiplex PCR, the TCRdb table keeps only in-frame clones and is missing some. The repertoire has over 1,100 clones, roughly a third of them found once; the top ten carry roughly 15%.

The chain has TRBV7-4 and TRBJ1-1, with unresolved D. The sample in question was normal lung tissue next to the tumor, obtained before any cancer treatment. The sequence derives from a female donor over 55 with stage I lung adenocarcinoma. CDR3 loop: CASSLEFRTEAFF. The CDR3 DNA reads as TGTGCCAGCAGCTTAGAGTTCCGGACTGAAGCTTTCTTT.